Listed here are 3 T cell receptor beta chains from one sample, sequenced in a study of CD8 T cells in ankylosing spondylitis (dated by TCRdb to about 2017). Library preparation employed 5' RACE. Data came from an Illumina HiSeq 2500. Using fastp at Q25 and MiXCR, TCRdb reprocessed the public reads and kept productive beta chains. Each record represents a unique CDR3 protein, reported with the most common genes and DNA among its rows. The sample table lists 300,000 to 350,000 distinct CDR3 sequences, around 20% of them with a count of one. Roughly 3.6% of the sample is held by the ten biggest clonotypes. The source material was blood, either unsorted or a sorted T cell fraction (not recorded which). The source of these receptors is a female donor with ankylosing spondylitis or in good health (not recorded which).

The rearrangement uses TRBV7-2 and TRBJ2-3; D gene ambiguous. CDR1 and CDR2 from the germline V gene are SGHTA and FQGNSA. The CDR3 spans 16 residues. V gave up 3 bases and J gave up 7 bases, with 20 bases separating them. The CDR3, as DNA: TGTGCCAGCAGCTTTTATATCGTACGCGGAATGAATACGCAGTATTTT. Translating it yields CASSFYIVRGMNTQYF.

This clonotype was recorded a few times. The chain links TRBV20-1 to TRBJ2-1, with D uncertain. Germline V gives CDR1 DFQATT, CDR2 SNEGSKA (reference sequence). The length of the CDR3 is 13 residues. Trimming cost V 8 bases and J 6 bases, with 17 bases left between them. CDR3 sequence reads: CSSRPSPVNEQFF. CDR3 DNA: TGCAGTTCCCGCCCCAGCCCCGTCAATGAGCAGTTCTTC.

The V gene is TRBV20-1, the J gene TRBJ2-5; D might be TRBD1 or TRBD2, each matching 5 bases. Germline CDR1 DFQATT, CDR2 SNEGSKA (reference sequence). V gave up 5 bases and J gave up 1 base, with 11 bases separating them. The CDR3 totals 13 residues. CDR3 protein: CSADAGTQETQYF. Written as DNA, the CDR3 is TGCAGTGCTGACGCCGGGACCCAAGAGACCCAGTACTTC.